The 22 T cell receptor beta chains given below trace back to one sample, sequenced in a study of radiotherapy plus CTLA-4 blockade in lung cancer. Clones were sequenced by immunoSEQ multiplex PCR, and TCRdb holds only the in-frame ones, with some missing. The sample contains 70,000 to 90,000 clones, about 79% of which appear only once. The specimen comprised peripheral blood, sampled from a patient treated with radiotherapy plus ipilimumab. The receptors were gathered from a human donor with non-small cell lung cancer whose response to radiotherapy plus ipilimumab could not be evaluated. Some clones in this sample may be carry-over from other donors' samples.

The CDR3 loop reads CASSIDRVTGELFF. CDR3 nucleotide sequence: TGTGCCAGCAGCATCGACAGGGTAACCGGGGAGCTGTTTTTT. This sequence joins TRBV11-2 and TRBJ2-2; TRBD1 agrees at 7 bases. Germline CDR1 SGHAT, CDR2 FQNNGV. The CDR3 is made up of 14 amino acids. Losses at the gene ends were 5 bases for V and 5 bases for J; bases not matched to a gene: 5.

The V gene is TRBV6-5, the J gene TRBJ1-3, with a possible D match to TRBD1 (5 bases). The CDR3 consists of 15 residues. Germline values: CDR1 MNHEY, CDR2 SVGAGI. The V and J ends lost 5 bases and 4 bases respectively, with 15 bases between them. Here the CDR3 reads CASSPGGTRGNTIYF. For the CDR3, the DNA is TGTGCCAGCAGTCCCGGAGGGACGCGGGGAAACACCATATATTTT.

V usage is TRBV5-5 and J usage is TRBJ1-2; 9 bases line up with TRBD1. Germline V lookup: CDR1 SGHKS, CDR2 YYEKEE (reference sequence). This CDR3 is built from 14 residues. J was trimmed by 5 bases and V by 4 bases; bases with no gene match: 6. CDR3 residues: CASSRIGTGYGYTF. CDR3 sequence (DNA): TGTGCCAGCAGCCGGATTGGGACAGGGTATGGCTACACCTTC.

The chain recombines TRBV27 with TRBJ2-7; 10 bases fit TRBD1. Germline V gene lookup returns CDR1 MNHEY and CDR2 SMNVEV (reference sequence). After removal of 2 bases from V and 4 bases from J, the junction contained 2 bases not matched to a gene. The CDR3 totals 14 residues. DNA of the CDR3: TGTGCCAGCAGTTTACGGGACAGGGGTTACGAGCAGTACTTC. Translation: CASSLRDRGYEQYF.

This clone was seen only once. The rearrangement links TRBV9 to TRBJ1-6; 10 positions match TRBD1. This CDR3 spans 15 amino acids. CDR1 SGDLS and CDR2 YYNGEE come from the germline V gene. J lost 10 bases, V lost 1 base, and 5 bases had no gene match. CDR3 nucleotide sequence: TGTGCCAGCAGCGTAACCGGGACAGGGGAATCACCCCTCCACTTT. This gives the protein CASSVTGTGESPLHF. The variable domain in full, with the rest retrieved from reference TRBV9 and TRBJ1-6, is DSGVTQTPKHLITATGQRVTLRCSPRSGDLSVYWYQQSLDQGLQFLIQYYNGEERAKGNILERFSAQQFPDLHSELNLSSLELGDSALYFCASSVTGTGESPLHFGNGTRLTVT.

The chain employs TRBV4-1 and TRBJ2-7, with D hard to call. This CDR3 is built from 15 residues. V was cut by 1 base and J by 2 bases, with 12 bases left in between. The germline V gene has CDR1 MGHRA and CDR2 YSYEKL. The CDR3 sequence: CASSQVAGNAYEQYF. The CDR3 nucleotides read TGCGCCAGCAGCCAAGTAGCTGGAAACGCCTACGAGCAGTACTTC.

The gene calls are TRBV6-1 and TRBJ2-1, with D unclear. V shed 2 bases and J shed 4 bases, with 15 bases lying between them. Looked up from germline, CDR1 is MNHNS and CDR2 is SASEGT. The length of the CDR3 is 16 residues. CDR3 sequence reads: CASSEIATVRYNEQFF. The DNA for the CDR3 is TGTGCCAGCAGTGAAATTGCCACGGTCCGATACAATGAGCAGTTCTTC.

This clone was counted between two and nine times. This rearrangement joins TRBV6-5 to TRBJ2-1, with a weak D call TRBD1 (6 bases). The V gene lost 2 bases and the J gene lost 2 bases, with 7 bases spanning the gap. This CDR3 comprises 14 residues. CDR1 and CDR2 from the germline V gene are MNHEY and SVGAGI. The CDR3 DNA is TGTGCCAGCAGTTACCGGACAGCCTACAATGAGCAGTTCTTC. It codes for CASSYRTAYNEQFF.

J is TRBJ2-3 and V is TRBV5-1, with 9 bases lining up with TRBD1. The V gene's germline CDR1 is SGHRS and CDR2 YFSETQ. The CDR3 covers 14 residues. The trim removed 4 bases at V and 5 bases at J, leaving 5 bases unmatched. This chain's CDR3 is CASSVGQGLDTQYF. In DNA, the CDR3 is TGCGCCAGCAGCGTCGGACAGGGGTTAGATACGCAGTATTTT.

This chain joins TRBV7-9 and TRBJ1-5; D is unclear. The CDR3 has 12 residues. Trimming pared 3 bases from V and 5 bases from J, leaving 5 bases between. In germline, CDR1 is SEHNR, CDR2 FQNEAQ (reference sequence). The CDR3 protein is CASSFGDQPQHF. The CDR3 nucleotides are TGTGCCAGCAGCTTCGGGGATCAGCCCCAGCATTTT.

This clone was seen just once. The chain couples TRBV2 to TRBJ2-5; D not resolved. Germline V gene lookup returns CDR1 SNHLY and CDR2 FYNNEI. The CDR3 is made up of 12 amino acids. V lost 6 bases and J 5 bases, leaving 10 bases between the germline ends. This CDR3 reads CASRGPTETQYF. CDR3 nucleotides: TGTGCCAGCAGGGGCCCAACGGAGACCCAGTACTTC.

This sequence joins TRBV5-8 and TRBJ2-5, with 8 bases lining up with TRBD2. Germline CDR1 SGHTS, CDR2 YDEGEE. V lost 4 bases and J lost 6; bases outside the gene matches: 5. This CDR3 comprises 13 residues. CDR3 DNA: TGTGCCAGCAGCCCAGGACTAGCAAAGACCCAGTACTTC. It translates to CASSPGLAKTQYF.

This chain connects TRBV6-1 to TRBJ2-2, with 7 bases aligning to TRBD1. The germline V gene encodes CDR1 MNHNS and CDR2 SASEGT. Trimming cost V 10 bases and J 3 bases; bases outside gene matches: 5. The CDR3 runs 13 residues. As DNA, the CDR3 is TGTGCCACCCAAGACAGGGACACCGGGGAGCTGTTTTTT. Translated: CATQDRDTGELFF.

The chain couples TRBV28 to TRBJ1-5; 7 nucleotides line up with TRBD1. The CDR3 has 20 amino acids. V lost 1 base and J lost 0; bases outside the gene matches: 15. The germline V gene has CDR1 MDHEN and CDR2 SYDVKM. CDR3 sequence: CASSLSVEGARGYSNQPQHF. For the CDR3, the DNA is TGTGCCAGCAGTTTATCCGTGGAGGGGGCGAGGGGGTATAGCAATCAGCCCCAGCATTTT.

This clone has more than one count but fewer than ten. The chain couples TRBV28 to TRBJ1-4; 8 bases fit TRBD1. The CDR3 sequence is 13 residues long. The trim removed 7 bases at V and 10 bases at J, leaving 8 bases unmatched. Germline CDR1 is MDHEN and CDR2 is SYDVKM. Here the CDR3 DNA reads TGTGCCAGCACCTTCGACAGGGGCGGAAAACTGTTTTTT. This gives the protein CASTFDRGGKLFF. The full variable domain, in which reference TRBV28 and TRBJ1-4 provide the parts outside the CDR3, is DVKVTQSSRYLVKRTGEKVFLECVQDMDHENMFWYRQDPGLGLRLIYFSYDVKMKEKGDIPEGYSVSREKKERFSLILESASTNQTSMYLCASTFDRGGKLFFGSGTQLSVL.

The V and J genes are TRBV5-1 and TRBJ1-3; 7 bases fit TRBD1. The germline gives CDR1 SGHRS, CDR2 YFSETQ. The CDR3 runs 16 residues. V trimming: 1 base; J trimming: 0 bases; junction bases outside the gene matches: 4. DNA of the CDR3: TGCGCCAGCAGCTTGTCCGGGACAGCCTCTGGAAACACCATATATTTT. It is translated as CASSLSGTASGNTIYF. The full variable domain, completed using reference TRBV5-1 and TRBJ1-3, is KAGVTQTPRYLIKTRGQQVTLSCSPISGHRSVSWYQQTPGQGLQFLFEYFSETQRNKGNFPGRFSGRQFSNSRSEMNVSTLELGDSALYLCASSLSGTASGNTIYFGEGSWLTVV.

The rearrangement joins TRBV5-6 to TRBJ1-5; a possible D gene is TRBD1 (5 bases). Trimming stripped 5 bases from V and 5 bases from J, with 14 bases between. Germline values: CDR1 SGHDT, CDR2 YYEEEE. The CDR3 covers 14 residues. CDR3 in amino acids: CASSPGTGDQPQHF. CDR3 nucleotides: TGTGCCAGCAGTCCCGGGACTGGGGATCAGCCCCAGCATTTT.

As for this clone: The same CDR3 is also encoded by other DNA sequences in this sample. The V call is TRBV6-1, the J call TRBJ2-1; tentatively, D is TRBD2 (5 bases). From germline, CDR1 is MNHNS and CDR2 SASEGT. This CDR3 is built from 15 residues. The V and J ends lost 2 bases and 2 bases respectively, with 10 bases between them. The CDR3 protein is CASSESTGTYNEQFF. The CDR3 DNA reads TGTGCCAGCAGTGAAAGTACGGGGACCTACAATGAGCAGTTCTTC.

This clone turned up a few times. The rearrangement joins TRBV2 to TRBJ2-7; 13 positions agree with TRBD2. Germline assignment: CDR1 SNHLY and CDR2 FYNNEI. V trimming: 6 bases; J trimming: 5 bases; junction bases outside the gene matches: 7. The CDR3 sequence is 15 residues long. DNA of the CDR3: TGTGCCAGCAGCTCGGGACTAGCGGGGCCCCACGAGCAGTACTTC. This gives the protein CASSSGLAGPHEQYF.

The V call is TRBV5-1, the J call TRBJ1-1; 7 bases align to TRBD1. Germline CDR1 is SGHRS and CDR2 is YFSETQ. Losses at the gene ends were 4 bases for V and 1 base for J; bases not matched to a gene: 4. This CDR3 has 14 residues. CDR3 DNA sequence: TGCGCCAGCAGCCTCGCAGGGGGGAACACTGAAGCTTTCTTT. It codes for CASSLAGGNTEAFF.

The chain joins TRBV5-4 to TRBJ1-4; D is unresolved. V was cut by 0 bases and J by 5 bases, with 8 bases left in between. The CDR3 has 14 amino acids. Per the germline V gene, CDR1 is SGHNT and CDR2 is YYREEE (reference sequence). CDR3 residues: CASSLDRSNEKLFF. As DNA, the CDR3 is TGTGCCAGCAGCTTGGACAGATCGAATGAAAAACTGTTTTTT.

CDR3 nucleotides: TGTGCCAGCGCCCCGAGAAGGGGGACGACCTACGAGCAGTACTTC. It is translated as CASAPRRGTTYEQYF. This chain connects TRBV11-2 to TRBJ2-7; a weak D match, TRBD1 (6 bases). V was cut by 8 bases and J by 2 bases, with 19 bases left in between. Germline V gene sequence: CDR1 SGHAT, CDR2 FQNNGV. The length of the CDR3 is 15 residues.